The clone carrying this T cell receptor (beta chain) was found once. The antigen remains unidentified. Individually, cDNA molecules had unique molecular identifiers attached to them. TCRdb processed the 5' RACE reads anew with MiXCR; each CDR3 protein has one entry. The sample carries approximately 110,000 distinct CDR3 sequences, 14% to 15% recorded once. Germline CDR1 and CDR2: SGHTA and FQGTGA. The CDR3 contains 13 residues. V was clipped by 5 bases and J by 6 bases, with 14 bases between them. The sample belongs to a study of early T cells in non-severe SARS-CoV-2 infection. General observations from the study: CD4 and private specificities were missed by VDJdb matching, which favored anti-spike CD8 responses.

The V call is TRBV7-3, the J call TRBJ2-7; D possibly uses TRBD1 or TRBD2 (5 bases each). This TCR came from an adult who was a healthcare worker with PCR-confirmed SARS-CoV-2 infection or an uninfected control (not recorded which). Sequencing used whole blood. CDR3 region: CASSTRPGGEQYF. The CDR3 region has the DNA TGTGCCAGCAGCACACGCCCTGGGGGCGAGCAGTACTTC.